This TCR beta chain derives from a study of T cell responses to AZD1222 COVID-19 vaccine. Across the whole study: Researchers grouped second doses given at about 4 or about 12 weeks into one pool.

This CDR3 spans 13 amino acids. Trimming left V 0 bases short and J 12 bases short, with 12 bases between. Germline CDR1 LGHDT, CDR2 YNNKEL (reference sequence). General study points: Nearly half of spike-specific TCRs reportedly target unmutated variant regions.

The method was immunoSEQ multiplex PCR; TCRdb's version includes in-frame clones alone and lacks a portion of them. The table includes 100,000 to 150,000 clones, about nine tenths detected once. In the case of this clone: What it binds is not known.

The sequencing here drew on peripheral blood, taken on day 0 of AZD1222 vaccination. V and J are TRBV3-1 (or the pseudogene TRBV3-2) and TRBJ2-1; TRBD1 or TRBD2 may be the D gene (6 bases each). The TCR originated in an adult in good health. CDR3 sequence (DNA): TGTGCCAGCAGCCAAGATGGCCGGGGGCGGCAGTTCTTC. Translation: CASSQDGRGRQFF.